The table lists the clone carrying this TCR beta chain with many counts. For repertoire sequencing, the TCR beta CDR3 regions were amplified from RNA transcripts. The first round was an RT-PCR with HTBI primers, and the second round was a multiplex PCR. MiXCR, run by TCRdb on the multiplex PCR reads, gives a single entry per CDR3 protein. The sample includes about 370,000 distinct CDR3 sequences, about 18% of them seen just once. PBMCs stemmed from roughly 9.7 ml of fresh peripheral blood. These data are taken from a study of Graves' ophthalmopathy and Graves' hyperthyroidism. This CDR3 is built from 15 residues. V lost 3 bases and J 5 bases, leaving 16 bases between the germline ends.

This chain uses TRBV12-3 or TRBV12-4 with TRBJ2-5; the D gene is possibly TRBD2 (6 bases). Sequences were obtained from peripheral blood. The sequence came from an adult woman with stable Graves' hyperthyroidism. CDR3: CASSFMDHRGETQYF. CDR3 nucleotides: TGTGCCAGCAGTTTCATGGACCACCGGGGGGAGACCCAGTACTTC.